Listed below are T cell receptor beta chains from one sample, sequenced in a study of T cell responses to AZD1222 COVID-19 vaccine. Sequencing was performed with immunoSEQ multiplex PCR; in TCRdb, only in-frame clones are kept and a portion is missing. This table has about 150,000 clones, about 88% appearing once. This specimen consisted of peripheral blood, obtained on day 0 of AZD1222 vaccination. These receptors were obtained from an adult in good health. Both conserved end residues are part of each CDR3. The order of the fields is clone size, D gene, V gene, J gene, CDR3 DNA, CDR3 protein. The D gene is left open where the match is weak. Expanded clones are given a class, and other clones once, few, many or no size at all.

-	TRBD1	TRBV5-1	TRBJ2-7	TGCGCCAGCGGGAGAGGTAACAGGGGGGAGGAGCAGTACTTC	CASGRGNRGEEQYF
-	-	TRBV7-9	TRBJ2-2	TGTGCCAGCAGCCCCCAGGTTCCCACCAACACCGGGGAGCTGTTTTTT	CASSPQVPTNTGELFF
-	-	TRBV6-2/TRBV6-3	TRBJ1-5	TGTGCCAGCACCCCGGGACGGGTCAGAAAACCCCAGCATTTT	CASTPGRVRKPQHF
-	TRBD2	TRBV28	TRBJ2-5	TGTGCCAGCCGGACTAGCGGGGGACCAGGAGAGACCCAGTACTTC	CASRTSGGPGETQYF
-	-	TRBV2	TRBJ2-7	TGTGCCAGCAGGGGGTCCTACGAGCAGTACTTC	CASRGSYEQYF
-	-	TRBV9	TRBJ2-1	TGTGCCAGCAGCGTAGCGTCAGGGTTATTCGATGAGCAGTTCTTC	CASSVASGLFDEQFF
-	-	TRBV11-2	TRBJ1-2	TGTGCCAGCAGCTCTACAGGGTATTATGGCTACACCTTC	CASSSTGYYGYTF
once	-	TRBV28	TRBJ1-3	TGTGCCACCGCTCCCCGGGGCCTCGGAAACACCATATATTTT	CATAPRGLGNTIYF
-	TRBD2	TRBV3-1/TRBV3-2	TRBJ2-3	TGTGCCAGCAGAAATAGCGGGGGGTCCCTCCTAGATACGCAGTATTTT	CASRNSGGSLLDTQYF
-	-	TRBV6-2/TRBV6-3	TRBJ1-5	TGTGCCAGCAGCTCCTCAGGGTCAGGGCAGCCCCAGCATTTT	CASSSSGSGQPQHF
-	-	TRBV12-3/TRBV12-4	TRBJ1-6	TGTGCCAGCAGTTCCCACAGGGACTCACCCCTCCACTTT	CASSSHRDSPLHF
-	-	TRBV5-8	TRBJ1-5	TGTGCCAGCAGCTTGGTAGCCGGGGAGGGAAATCAGCCCCAGCATTTT	CASSLVAGEGNQPQHF
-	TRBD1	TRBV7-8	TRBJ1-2	TGTGCCAGCAGCTCCACAGCCGGACAGGGTGCCTATGGCTACACCTTC	CASSSTAGQGAYGYTF
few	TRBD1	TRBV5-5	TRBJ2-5	TGTGCCAGCAGCTTGGGCGGGACAGGGGGCAGAGAGACCCAGTACTTC	CASSLGGTGGRETQYF
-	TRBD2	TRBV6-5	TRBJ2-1	TGTGCCAGCAGGAGACTAGCATCCTACAATGAGCAGTTCTTC	CASRRLASYNEQFF
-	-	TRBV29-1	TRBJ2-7	TGCAGCGTTGATGGCAGAACCTACGAGCAGTACTTC	CSVDGRTYEQYF
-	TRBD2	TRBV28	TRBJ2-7	TGTGCCAGCACCACAGCGGGGATCTACGAGCAGTACTTC	CASTTAGIYEQYF
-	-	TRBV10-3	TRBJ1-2	TGTGCCATCAGAAAAGCGGACTCTCTCTATGGCTACACCTTC	CAIRKADSLYGYTF
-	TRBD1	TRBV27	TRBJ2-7	TGTGCCAGCAGTTACGGGACAGGGAACTACGAGCAGTACTTC	CASSYGTGNYEQYF
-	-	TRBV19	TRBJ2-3	TGTGCCAGTAGTACCTCCAGGGGCACGCAGTATTTT	CASSTSRGTQYF
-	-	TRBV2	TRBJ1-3	TGTGCCAGCAGTGAAGCGACCGCACACTCTGGAAACACCATATATTTT	CASSEATAHSGNTIYF
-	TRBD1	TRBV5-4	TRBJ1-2	TGTGCCAGCAGTCGCACAGGGGACTATGGCTACACCTTC	CASSRTGDYGYTF
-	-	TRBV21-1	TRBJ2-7	TGTGCCAGTTTGAACCGGGACAGGTCCTACGAGCAGTACTTC	CASLNRDRSYEQYF
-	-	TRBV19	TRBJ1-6	TGTGCCAGTATGGCCAGGATCGATAATTCACCCCTCCACTTT	CASMARIDNSPLHF
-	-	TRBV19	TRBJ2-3	TGTGCCAGTCGTCCGGGGGAGGGGGGAAGATTTTCGGATACGCAGTATTTT	CASRPGEGGRFSDTQYF
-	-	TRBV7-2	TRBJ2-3	TGTGCCAGCGGCGGGGTGGTTTCAGCTAGCACAGATACGCAGTATTTT	CASGGVVSASTDTQYF
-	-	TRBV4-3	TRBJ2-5	TGCGCCAGCAGCCTGGACCTTTCACGGGCAGAGACCCAGTACTTC	CASSLDLSRAETQYF
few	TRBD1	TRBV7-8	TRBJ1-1	TGTGCCAGCAGCCGTAGCGATCCCGGGACAGGGCACACTGAAGCTTTCTTT	CASSRSDPGTGHTEAFF